Following are 17 T cell receptor beta chains from one sample sequenced in a study of CD8 T cells in ankylosing spondylitis. General study results and limits: For ankylosing spondylitis blood, a TCR beta motif of about 8 highly homologous variants appeared characteristic.

No cognate antigen is known for these TCRs. Each CDR3 protein gets one entry after TCRdb re-called the 5' RACE reads with MiXCR. Found here are 500,000 or so distinct CDR3 sequences, roughly 5% of them singletons; the top ten hold around 3.4%. The sample taken for sequencing was blood, either unsorted or a sorted T cell fraction (not recorded which). Source of these receptors: a male donor with ankylosing spondylitis.

This clonotype was counted a few times. This chain uses TRBV3-1 with TRBJ2-7; a possible D gene is TRBD1 (5 bases). The V and J ends lost 0 bases and 2 bases respectively, with 8 bases between them. This CDR3 has 14 residues. Germline-derived CDR1 and CDR2 are LGHDT and YNNKEL (reference sequence). CDR3 amino acids: CASSQDVRAYEQYF. Written as DNA, the CDR3 is TGTGCCAGCAGCCAAGATGTCAGGGCCTACGAGCAGTACTTC.

This clonotype appeared many times. The gene calls are TRBV10-3 and TRBJ1-2; D unresolved. Trimming took 3 bases from V and 8 from J, leaving 19 bases between them. The CDR3 has 15 amino acids. CDR1 ENHRY and CDR2 SYGVKD come from the germline V gene. The CDR3 coding sequence is TGTGCCATCAGTGACTACAGACCTCTTACGCGGGGCTACACCTTC. This encodes CAISDYRPLTRGYTF.

Many counts were recorded for this clonotype. The chain employs TRBV6-2 or TRBV6-3 and TRBJ2-7, with TRBD1 matching 7 bases. Germline assignment: CDR1 MNHEY and CDR2 SVGEGT. Germline trimming cut 11 bases from V and 0 bases from J; bases unmatched to any gene: 7. The length of the CDR3 is 13 residues. The CDR3 DNA reads as TGTGCCGGACAAGACAGGGTCTCCTACGAGCAGTACTTC. This gives the protein CAGQDRVSYEQYF.

This clonotype was seen a few times. This chain uses TRBV6-5 with TRBJ2-2; D is undetermined. Per the germline V gene, CDR1 is MNHEY and CDR2 is SVGAGI. The length of the CDR3 is 12 residues. Trimming stripped 2 bases from V and 8 bases from J, with 6 bases between. The CDR3, as DNA: TGTGCCAGCAGTTACAACGGAGGGGAGCTGTTTTTT. This encodes CASSYNGGELFF.

The chain carries TRBV11-3 and TRBJ2-2; 10 nucleotides match TRBD1. V shed 4 bases, J shed 6 bases, and the junction held 5 bases outside the gene matches. CDR1 is SGHNT, CDR2 YENEEA, per germline. The CDR3 sequence is 15 residues long. The CDR3: CASSSPGTGAGELFF. Here the CDR3 DNA reads TGTGCCAGCAGCTCCCCCGGGACAGGGGCCGGGGAGCTGTTTTTT.

This clonotype was seen many times. The chain carries TRBV6-5 and TRBJ2-1, with a possible D match to TRBD2 (5 bases). Germline lookup yields CDR1 MNHEY and CDR2 SVGAGI. Trimming pared 2 bases from V and 6 bases from J, leaving 11 bases between. The CDR3 is made up of 14 amino acids. CDR3 nucleotide sequence: TGTGCCAGCAGTTACGCGGGTTACTCCAATGAGCAGTTCTTC. Translation gives CASSYAGYSNEQFF.

This clonotype was seen ten or more times. The J gene is TRBJ2-2, the V gene TRBV5-1; D possibly corresponds to TRBD2 (5 bases). Germline CDR1 reads SGHRS; CDR2 reads YFSETQ. This CDR3 contains 14 residues. V lost 4 bases and J lost 2, with 9 bases in between. The CDR3 reads CASSIRENTGELFF. CDR3 DNA: TGCGCCAGCAGCATACGGGAAAACACCGGGGAGCTGTTTTTT.

With regard to this clonotype: A read error may produce the germline difference seen at one junction end. This chain's CDR3 is CASSQGQGEVETQYF. In DNA form, the CDR3 reads TGTGCTAGCAGCCAAGGACAGGGGGAGGTGGAGACCCAGTACTTC. The V call is TRBV7-7, the J call TRBJ2-5; 10 bases line up with TRBD1. CDR3 length equals 15 residues. Germline V CDR1 and CDR2: SSHAT, FNYEAQ (reference sequence).

This clonotype came up many times. V is TRBV20-1 and J is TRBJ2-1; D is possibly TRBD1 or TRBD2 (5 bases each). The germline V gene encodes CDR1 DFQATT and CDR2 SNEGSKA (reference sequence). This CDR3 comprises 13 residues. Trimming stripped 3 bases from V and 6 bases from J, with 12 bases between. CDR3 in DNA: TGCAGTGCTAGCCGGGACCGTTTCAATGAGCAGTTCTTC. Translated: CSASRDRFNEQFF.

This clonotype was observed many times. V and J are TRBV5-1 and TRBJ1-3; D is possibly TRBD1 (5 bases). There are 15 residues in the CDR3. The germline V and J ends were trimmed by 2 bases and 0 bases, with 9 bases remaining between them. The germline CDR1 and CDR2 sequences are SGHRS and YFSETQ. The CDR3 loop reads CASSLQDYSGNTIYF. DNA of the CDR3: TGCGCCAGCAGCTTACAGGACTACTCTGGAAACACCATATATTTT.

This clonotype showed up many times. The chain is built from TRBV28 and TRBJ2-7, with 10 positions matching TRBD1. Germline loops: CDR1 MDHEN, CDR2 SYDVKM. The CDR3 is made up of 14 amino acids. J was trimmed by 7 bases and V by 5 bases; bases with no gene match: 8. Here the CDR3 reads CASSPGQGVGEQYF. Here the CDR3 DNA reads TGTGCCAGCAGTCCCGGACAGGGGGTGGGGGAGCAGTACTTC.

Many counts were recorded for this clonotype. The chain links TRBV27 to TRBJ2-2, with 8 bases lining up with TRBD2. CDR1 and CDR2 from the germline V gene are MNHEY and SMNVEV (reference sequence). The ends lost 6 bases at V and 3 bases at J; junction bases unmatched: 6. CDR3 length equals 15 residues. The chain's CDR3 is CASSFGRADTGELFF. The CDR3 bases are TGTGCCAGCAGCTTCGGGAGGGCCGACACCGGGGAGCTGTTTTTT.

This clonotype was seen repeatedly, ten times or more. This chain connects TRBV5-5 to TRBJ1-2; 9 positions match TRBD1. The CDR3 runs to 16 residues. V lost 4 bases, J lost 5 bases, and 12 bases stayed unmatched. Germline values: CDR1 SGHKS, CDR2 YYEKEE (reference sequence). The CDR3 DNA reads TGTGCCAGCAGCACGCATTTGACAGGGGGTCATTATGGCTACACCTTC. Translation: CASSTHLTGGHYGYTF.

This clonotype was recorded many times. The rearrangement uses TRBV5-8 and TRBJ2-1; 7 nucleotides line up with TRBD2. CDR1 is SGHTS and CDR2 is YDEGEE in the germline V gene. V shed 0 bases, J shed 5 bases, and the junction held 5 bases outside the gene matches. CDR3 length: 15 amino acids. The DNA of the CDR3 is TGTGCCAGCAGCTTGGGGACTAGGTCTCACAATGAGCAGTTCTTC. Its translation is CASSLGTRSHNEQFF.

This clonotype has a count of ten or more. The chain recombines TRBV20-1 with TRBJ1-2; D is possibly TRBD1 (6 bases). Germline values: CDR1 DFQATT, CDR2 SNEGSKA (reference sequence). The CDR3 spans 14 residues. CDR3 DNA: TGCAGACCCCAAGACAGGACGAAAGGCTATGGCTACACCTTC. It translates to CRPQDRTKGYGYTF.

This clonotype was detected many times. The chain has TRBV27 and TRBJ1-1; a weak D match, TRBD1 (5 bases). The CDR3 consists of 13 residues. V lost 6 bases, J lost 1 base, and 9 bases lay in between. The germline V gene has CDR1 MNHEY and CDR2 SMNVEV (reference sequence). The CDR3, as DNA: TGTGCCAGCAGGACAGTCCCGAACACTGAAGCTTTCTTT. Translating gives CASRTVPNTEAFF.

This clonotype has more than one count but fewer than ten. J is TRBJ2-7 and V is TRBV28; 7 nucleotides align to TRBD1. Trimming removed 5 bases from V and 3 bases from J; junction bases left unmatched: 7. This CDR3 has 14 amino acids. Germline CDR1 is MDHEN and CDR2 is SYDVKM. The CDR3 protein is CASSLTDRIYEQYF. Here the CDR3 DNA reads TGTGCCAGCAGTCTCACGGACAGGATCTACGAGCAGTACTTC.